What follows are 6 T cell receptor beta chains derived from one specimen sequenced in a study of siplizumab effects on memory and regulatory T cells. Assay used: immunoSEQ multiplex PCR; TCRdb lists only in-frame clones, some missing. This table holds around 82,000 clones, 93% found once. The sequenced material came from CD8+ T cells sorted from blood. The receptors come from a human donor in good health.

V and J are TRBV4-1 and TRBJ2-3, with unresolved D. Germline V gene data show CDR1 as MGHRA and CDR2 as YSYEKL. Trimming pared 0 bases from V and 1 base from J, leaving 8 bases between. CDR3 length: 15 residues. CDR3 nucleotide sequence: TGCGCCAGCAGCCAAGAGTTAGTGGGCACAGATACGCAGTATTTT. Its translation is CASSQELVGTDTQYF.

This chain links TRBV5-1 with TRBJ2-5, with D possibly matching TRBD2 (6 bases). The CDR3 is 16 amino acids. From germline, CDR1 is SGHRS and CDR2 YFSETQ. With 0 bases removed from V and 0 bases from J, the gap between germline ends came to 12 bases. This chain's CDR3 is CASSLGMAGYQETQYF. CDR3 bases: TGCGCCAGCAGCTTGGGGATGGCGGGGTACCAAGAGACCCAGTACTTC.

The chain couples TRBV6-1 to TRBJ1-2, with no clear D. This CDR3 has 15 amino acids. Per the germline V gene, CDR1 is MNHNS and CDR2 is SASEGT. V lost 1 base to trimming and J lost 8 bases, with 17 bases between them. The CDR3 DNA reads TGTGCCAGCAGTGAAGGGAGGACTGATGGAAAAGGCTACACCTTC. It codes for CASSEGRTDGKGYTF.

CDR3 amino acids: CASSFSLSGFGTQYF. CDR3 in DNA: TGTGCCAGCAGTTTTTCCTTGTCGGGATTCGGTACGCAGTATTTT. This chain uses TRBV27 with TRBJ2-3; D perhaps matches TRBD2 (5 bases). Per germline, CDR1 MNHEY and CDR2 SMNVEV (reference sequence). V lost 3 bases, J lost 8 bases, and 18 bases lay in between. This CDR3 spans 15 amino acids.

CDR3 sequence (DNA): TGCGCCAGCAGCCAAGATTTTCGGGGGAGCTCCTACGAGCAGTACTTC. Translating it yields CASSQDFRGSSYEQYF. The J gene is TRBJ2-7, the V gene TRBV4-3; D is possibly TRBD2 (6 bases). Germline loops: CDR1 LGHNA, CDR2 YSLEER. The ends were cut back, 0 bases at V and 0 bases at J, with 12 bases in the middle. The CDR3 consists of 16 residues.

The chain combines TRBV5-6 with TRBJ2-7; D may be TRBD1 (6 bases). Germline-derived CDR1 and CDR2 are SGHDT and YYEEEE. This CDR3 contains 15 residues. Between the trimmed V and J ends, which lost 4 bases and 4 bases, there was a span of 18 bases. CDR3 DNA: TGTGCCAGCAGCCAGATCCCAGGGGAAACATACGAGCAGTACTTC. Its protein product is CASSQIPGETYEQYF.